Below, 30 T cell receptor beta chains from the same sample are listed, as sequenced in a study of tumor-infiltrating lymphocytes in primary liver carcinoma. Unsorted whole blood supplied the blood RNA, and germline DNA was isolated too. The template, 500 ng total RNA, yielded TCR beta cDNA made with a constant-region primer. Three nested multiplex PCR rounds, a slightly modified ARM-PCR method, built the TCR beta libraries. TRBV1-TRBV30 forward primers and a C-beta reverse primer were used in the first two PCR rounds, which each ran for approximately 10 cycles. A single record per CDR3 protein comes from TCRdb applying MiXCR to the multiplex PCR reads. The sample has fewer than 250,000 distinct CDR3 sequences, less than 75% seen once; the top ten hold about 7.1%. The sequencing sample was made of peripheral blood. These TCRs come from a woman aged 60-75 years with primary liver carcinoma and hepatitis B virus infection.

Only a few counts were recorded for this clonotype. This chain's CDR3 is CASSVTGGAGGELFF. The DNA for the CDR3 is TGCGCCAGCAGCGTCACAGGGGGCGCGGGCGGGGAGCTGTTTTTT. The chain recombines TRBV5-1 with TRBJ2-2, with 9 bases that match TRBD1. J gave up 7 bases and V 4 bases, and 8 bases lay outside the gene matches. Germline lookup yields CDR1 SGHRS and CDR2 YFSETQ. The CDR3 is 15 residues long.

At least ten counts were recorded for this clonotype. The J gene is TRBJ1-1, the V gene TRBV11-3, with unresolved D. This CDR3 has 15 residues. The germline V gene has CDR1 SGHNT and CDR2 YENEEA. The V end was cut by 0 bases, the J end by 6 bases, with 14 bases between. The CDR3 is CASSLDGRPGAEAFF. In nucleotides, the CDR3 is TGTGCCAGCAGCTTAGATGGCAGGCCCGGGGCTGAAGCTTTCTTT.

Worth noting for this clonotype: The junction does not match germline at one end; this may be a read error. The rearrangement joins TRBV12-3 or TRBV12-4 to TRBJ1-1; D gene unclear. The CDR3 contains 14 residues. CDR3 sequence (DNA): TGTACCAGCAGTTTGGTGGATAGGGACACTGAAGCTTTCTTT. Residues: CTSSLVDRDTEAFF.

The CDR3 DNA follows: TGCGCCAGCAGCCAAGATAGGAGGGGGATTGGGGGTAAGGAGCAGTTCTTC. This gives the protein CASSQDRRGIGGKEQFF. The chain combines TRBV4-1 with TRBJ2-1; D possibly uses TRBD1 or TRBD2 (6 bases each). Trimming pared 0 bases from V and 10 bases from J, leaving 22 bases between. CDR1 MGHRA and CDR2 YSYEKL come from the germline V gene. This CDR3 has 17 amino acids.

This CDR3 is CASSHMGNEKLFF. CDR3 nucleotide sequence: TGCGCCAGCAGCCATATGGGCAATGAAAAACTGTTTTTT. This rearrangement joins TRBV4-1 to TRBJ1-4; D remains ambiguous. Germline CDR1 reads MGHRA; CDR2 reads YSYEKL. V was cut by 3 bases and J by 5 bases, with 7 bases left in between. The CDR3 has 13 amino acids.

This clonotype appeared many times. The genes are TRBV12-3 or TRBV12-4 and TRBJ2-7; 8 nucleotides align to TRBD2. Trimming at V came to 3 bases and at J to 0 bases, leaving 4 bases not matched to a gene. The CDR3 is 15 residues long. This CDR3 reads CASSFAGTSSYEQYF. In nucleotides, the CDR3 is TGTGCCAGCAGTTTCGCGGGGACTAGCTCCTACGAGCAGTACTTC.

This clonotype was detected once. The CDR3 DNA sequence: TGCGCCAGGAGCCATTCATCAGGGAATCAGCCCCAGCATTTT. This translates into CARSHSSGNQPQHF. The chain joins TRBV10-2 to TRBJ1-5, with D possibly TRBD1 on 5 matching bases. The germline V and J ends were trimmed by 9 bases and 4 bases, with 16 bases remaining between them. Germline lookup yields CDR1 WSHSY and CDR2 SAAADI. The CDR3 runs to 14 residues.

V and J are TRBV28 and TRBJ2-7, with 7 bases matching TRBD2. Losses at the gene ends were 3 bases for V and 4 bases for J; bases not matched to a gene: 9. CDR3 length equals 15 residues. Germline CDR1 MDHEN, CDR2 SYDVKM. This CDR3 is CASSFNSGLLYEQYF. The CDR3 bases are TGTGCCAGCAGTTTCAATTCGGGACTACTTTACGAGCAGTACTTC.

A word on this clonotype: Germline and junction disagree at one end, which may indicate a read error. This sequence joins TRBV11-3 and TRBJ2-2, with TRBD1 matching over 7 bases. The CDR3 spans 14 residues. Germline CDR1 and CDR2: SGHNT and YENEEA. CDR3 sequence reads: CASSRGYGAGDLFF. As DNA, the CDR3 is TGTGCCAGTAGCAGGGGGTATGGTGCCGGGGATCTGTTTTTT.

This chain joins TRBV7-9 and TRBJ1-1, with a weak D call TRBD1 (5 bases). CDR3 length equals 13 residues. The V gene lost 3 bases and the J gene lost 11 bases, with 16 bases spanning the gap. The V gene's germline CDR1 is SEHNR and CDR2 FQNEAQ (reference sequence). DNA of the CDR3: TGTGCCAGCAGCTTGGGTTCAGGGTCTTCCGCTTTCTTT. This gives the protein CASSLGSGSSAFF.

This clonotype showed up many times. The chain combines TRBV5-8 with TRBJ2-5; no firm D call. Looked up from germline, CDR1 is SGHTS and CDR2 is YDEGEE. Trimming left V 4 bases short and J 1 base short, with 14 bases between. This CDR3 has 15 amino acids. The CDR3, as DNA: TGTGCCAGCAGCCCCGGACGGACGATCCAAGAGACCCAGTACTTC. Translating it yields CASSPGRTIQETQYF.

The chain recombines TRBV11-3 with TRBJ2-7; D assignment may be TRBD1 or TRBD2 (5 bases each). The CDR3 contains 17 residues. In germline, CDR1 is SGHNT, CDR2 YENEEA. CDR3 protein: CTNTYGDGPFNPYEQYF. DNA of the CDR3: TGTACCAACACCTATGGGGACGGACCATTCAACCCCTACGAGCAGTACTTC.

In regard to this clonotype: Given the absence of the conserved phenylalanine or tryptophan at the CDR3 end, a read error is likely. This chain links TRBV29-1 with TRBJ2-3, with a weak D call TRBD2 (6 bases). V lost 5 bases, J lost 8 bases, and 20 bases lay in between. This CDR3 is 14 amino acids long. CDR1 is SQVTM and CDR2 is ANQGSEA in the germline V gene. The CDR3 DNA reads TGCAGCGTTCCTCGGAGGGCTTCATGGGGTACGCAGTATTCT. The encoded protein is CSVPRRASWGTQYS.

On this clonotype itself: A read error may account for a junction end that differs from germline. The chain links TRBV28 to TRBJ1-5, with a tentative D call TRBD1 (6 bases). From germline, CDR1 is MDHEN and CDR2 SYDVKM. CDR3 size: 15 residues. The CDR3 coding sequence is TGTGTCAGCAGTTTGAGGGGGTTCGGCAATCAGCCCCAGCATTTT. This sequence encodes CVSSLRGFGNQPQHF.

This clonotype was detected a few times. The V call is TRBV10-2, the J call TRBJ2-3; D tentatively fits TRBD1 or TRBD2 (6 bases each). Trimming took off 4 bases at V and 2 bases at J, with 13 bases between the two ends. The CDR3 is made up of 15 amino acids. Germline V gives CDR1 WSHSY, CDR2 SAAADI. CDR3 sequence: CASSVGAGSTDTQYF. DNA for the CDR3: TGCGCCAGCAGTGTGGGGGCGGGGTCCACAGATACGCAGTATTTT.

Only a few counts were recorded for this clonotype. The chain has TRBV5-4 and TRBJ2-5, with 11 bases that match TRBD2. Germline-derived CDR1 and CDR2 are SGHNT and YYREEE (reference sequence). With V trimmed by 3 bases and J by 2 bases, 6 bases remained unmatched. The CDR3 is 16 amino acids. The CDR3 nucleotides read TGTGCCAGCAGCTCTCCGGGACTAGCGGAACAAGAGACCCAGTACTTC. Protein: CASSSPGLAEQETQYF.

Points on this clonotype: A read error may explain this, as a much larger clone is one base away. The chain uses TRBV7-9 and TRBJ2-7; a possible D gene is TRBD2 (5 bases). CDR1 SEHNR and CDR2 FQNEAQ come from the germline V gene (reference sequence). This CDR3 has 15 amino acids. The germline V and J ends were trimmed by 3 bases and 2 bases, with 14 bases remaining between them. CDR3 in DNA: TGTGCCAGCAGCTTTGGTACCGTCGGGGCCTACGAGCAGTACTTC. It encodes CASSFGTVGAYEQYF.

The chain couples TRBV5-1 to TRBJ2-1; TRBD1 matches at 12 bases. The trim removed 0 bases at V and 7 bases at J, leaving 11 bases unmatched. The CDR3 runs to 18 residues. Germline V gene lookup returns CDR1 SGHRS and CDR2 YFSETQ. CDR3 amino acids: CASSLVRRGQGARNEQFF. The DNA of the CDR3 is TGCGCCAGCAGCTTGGTTCGAAGGGGACAGGGGGCCAGGAATGAGCAGTTCTTC.

On this clonotype itself: The conserved closing phenylalanine or tryptophan is absent in this CDR3, likely reflecting a read error. The rearrangement links TRBV10-3 to TRBJ2-3, with D hard to call. Germline assignment: CDR1 ENHRY and CDR2 SYGVKD. This CDR3 comprises 17 residues. The ends were cut back, 0 bases at V and 5 bases at J, with 18 bases in the middle. CDR3 amino acids: CAISESRLRTERDTQYL. In DNA form, the CDR3 reads TGTGCCATCAGTGAGTCCCGCTTGCGAACGGAACGAGATACGCAGTATTTG.

The gene calls are TRBV20-1 and TRBJ2-7; 12 bases line up with TRBD1. V lost 3 bases to trimming and J lost 5 bases; unmatched junction nucleotides: 8. CDR1 DFQATT and CDR2 SNEGSKA come from the germline V gene (reference sequence). The CDR3 runs to 15 residues. The CDR3 nucleotides are TGCAGTGCTAGTAATCGCGGGACAGGGGGCAACGAGCAGTACTTC. It codes for CSASNRGTGGNEQYF.

The chain links TRBV11-1 to TRBJ2-1; no firm D call. This CDR3 contains 14 residues. Deletions cut 5 bases from V and 5 bases from J, with 13 bases between. Germline V gene lookup returns CDR1 SGHAT and CDR2 FQDESV (reference sequence). This chain's CDR3 is CASSRIVSNNEQFF. The CDR3 nucleotides read TGTGCCAGCAGCCGGATAGTTTCCAACAATGAGCAGTTCTTC.

V gene TRBV29-1 combines with J gene TRBJ2-2, with D possibly called TRBD1 or TRBD2 (5 bases each). Germline CDR1 and CDR2: SQVTM and ANQGSEA. V dropped 2 bases and J dropped 0 bases, with 34 bases sitting between them. The CDR3 is 23 residues long. This CDR3 reads CSVETGGRVGLTPQNPNTGELFF. CDR3 bases: TGCAGCGTTGAAACCGGAGGCAGGGTAGGACTTACTCCTCAAAACCCGAACACCGGGGAGCTGTTTTTT.

About this clonotype: The junction and the germline gene differ at one end; a read error may be behind it. V gene TRBV9 combines with J gene TRBJ2-3; no clear D. CDR1 and CDR2 (germline): SGDLS, YYNGEE. This CDR3 region has 15 residues. In DNA form, the CDR3 reads TGTGCTAGCAGCGTAGAAGCAGTTAGCACAGATACGCAGTATTTT. This translates into CASSVEAVSTDTQYF.

This chain uses TRBV11-2 with TRBJ2-7; 9 positions agree with TRBD1. The CDR3 sequence is 15 residues long. The V gene's germline CDR1 is SGHAT and CDR2 FQNNGV. After removal of 5 bases from V and 2 bases from J, the junction contained 7 bases not matched to a gene. The CDR3 DNA is TGTGCCAGCAGCCAAGGGACAGGGAGAACCTACGAGCAGTACTTC. It codes for CASSQGTGRTYEQYF. Variable domain in full (rest from reference TRBV11-2 and TRBJ2-7): EAGVAQSPRYKIIEKRQSVAFWCNPISGHATLYWYQQILGQGPKLLIQFQNNGVVDDSQLPKDRFSAERLKGVDSTLKIQPAKLEDSAVYLCASSQGTGRTYEQYFGPGTRLTVT.

This clonotype was counted once. This may be a read error: a much more frequent sequence differs by one nucleotide. The V call is TRBV4-1, the J call TRBJ1-1, with a tentative D call TRBD1 (5 bases). Trimming cost V 1 base and J 1 base, with 13 bases left between them. Germline V gene data show CDR1 as MGHRA and CDR2 as YSYEKL. CDR3 length equals 16 residues. As DNA, the CDR3 is TGCGCCAGCAGCCAAGGTTGGGGCGCCAGGAACACTGAAGCTTTCTTT. Amino acid sequence: CASSQGWGARNTEAFF.

On this clonotype: A much larger clone lies a single base off, so this may be a read error. V gene TRBV5-1 combines with J gene TRBJ2-7; D unresolved. Germline V gene sequence: CDR1 SGHRS, CDR2 YFSETQ. The CDR3 contains 15 residues. The CDR3 DNA reads TGCGACAGCAGCTTGGATTCTCAGAGCTCCTACGAGCAGTACTTC. It yields the protein CDSSLDSQSSYEQYF.

As concerns this clonotype: This clone may be a read error of a much larger clone one base away. The rearrangement uses TRBV10-3 and TRBJ2-7; 8 bases agree with TRBD1. The CDR3 runs 13 residues. Trimming took 8 bases from V and 3 from J; bases not matched to a gene: 6. Germline V lookup: CDR1 ENHRY, CDR2 SYGVKD. The CDR3, as DNA: TGTGCCATCTCCCGGGACAGGAACTACGAGCAGTACTTC. This sequence encodes CAISRDRNYEQYF.

The V call is TRBV28, the J call TRBJ2-1; 7 positions match TRBD2. In germline, CDR1 is MDHEN, CDR2 SYDVKM. The CDR3 loop spans 16 amino acids. V trimming: 5 bases; J trimming: 4 bases; junction bases outside the gene matches: 11. CDR3 DNA sequence: TGTGCCAGCAGTCTACCTAGCGGTCTATTGTACAATGAGCAGTTCTTC. It encodes CASSLPSGLLYNEQFF.

This rearrangement joins TRBV10-3 to TRBJ1-2; D unresolved. V lost 2 bases and J 6 bases, leaving 7 bases between the germline ends. From germline, CDR1 is ENHRY and CDR2 SYGVKD. This CDR3 contains 12 residues. The CDR3 protein is CAISEGSHGYTF. As DNA, the CDR3 is TGTGCCATCAGTGAGGGAAGCCATGGCTACACCTTC.

In this sample, this clonotype turned up a few times. The chain employs TRBV30 and TRBJ2-7; D unresolved. The CDR3 is 16 residues long. The germline gives CDR1 GTSNPN, CDR2 SVGIG (reference sequence). Trimming pared 0 bases from V and 0 bases from J, leaving 15 bases between. The CDR3 loop reads CAWSVLFMAASYEQYF. CDR3 nucleotide sequence: TGTGCCTGGAGTGTATTGTTTATGGCCGCCTCCTACGAGCAGTACTTC.